This entry features one T cell receptor (beta chain) sequence. What it binds is not known. Roughly 40,000 genome equivalents of blood DNA were amplified for TRB. These data are taken from a study of T cell clusters in autoimmune cytopenias. One tube held mixed TRB-A and TRB-B primer pools for touch-down PCR. TCRdb reworked the multiplex PCR reads into one entry per CDR3 protein, no DNA. The record lists under 15,000 distinct CDR3 sequences, of which the ten most abundant hold roughly 3%. Points from the study as a whole: Exclusive TRB clusters were almost three-fold more numerous in healthy donors than in active autoimmune hepatitis. TRB repertoire shifts in secondary cytopenia and chronic lymphocytic leukemia mostly reflected lymphoma, not autoimmunity. Primary autoimmune cytopenia patients seemingly lacked the physiological T cell clusters found in healthy donors.

Germline V gives CDR1 MNHEY, CDR2 SVGAGI. The CDR3 length is 11 residues. The rearrangement uses TRBV6-5 and TRBJ2-1; the TRBD1 assignment by TCRdb is unverifiable without DNA. Sequenced input: peripheral blood. The clonotype originates from a human donor with an autoimmune cytopenia or autoimmune hepatitis (not recorded which). CDR3 in amino acids: CAISAGVEQFF.